Each of the 14 T cell receptor beta chains below was sequenced from the same sample in a study of CD8+ T cells in alopecia areata. Extracted RNA was reverse transcribed, and the resulting cDNA served as sequencing template. Some clones are missing from TCRdb's copy, which holds only in-frame ones; the method was immunoSEQ multiplex PCR. The top ten hold more than 15% of the sample, which has approximately 63,000 clones, 50% to 75% seen once. Sample: CD8+ T cells sorted from blood, taken at week 0. These receptors were obtained from a human donor with alopecia areata.

The chain couples TRBV27 to TRBJ2-7; TRBD1 is a possible D gene (6 bases). This CDR3 is 13 amino acids long. Trimming cost V 4 bases and J 1 base, with 8 bases left between them. Germline V gene lookup returns CDR1 MNHEY and CDR2 SMNVEV (reference sequence). CDR3 residues: CASSSTGSYEQYF. CDR3 bases: TGTGCCAGCAGTTCGACAGGTTCCTACGAGCAGTACTTC.

This clone was found a few times. The V and J genes are TRBV6-5 and TRBJ2-7; a possible D gene is TRBD1 (6 bases). Trimming took off 0 bases at V and 12 bases at J, with 18 bases between the two ends. CDR1 is MNHEY, CDR2 SVGAGI, per germline. The CDR3 spans 14 residues. CDR3 in amino acids: CASSYSIAQGERYF. CDR3 bases: TGTGCCAGCAGTTACTCGATAGCACAGGGAGAGAGGTACTTC.

The V gene is TRBV4-1, the J gene TRBJ2-1; D gene unclear. Germline lookup yields CDR1 MGHRA and CDR2 YSYEKL. V was clipped by 0 bases and J by 6 bases, with 6 bases between them. This CDR3 is 13 amino acids long. The CDR3 nucleotides are TGCGCCAGCAGCCAAGATGTCCCCAATGAGCAGTTCTTC. Translation: CASSQDVPNEQFF.

This chain uses TRBV30 with TRBJ2-5; D is uncertain. Germline V lookup: CDR1 GTSNPN, CDR2 SVGIG (reference sequence). The CDR3 is made up of 14 amino acids. Trimming stripped 3 bases from V and 5 bases from J, with 16 bases between. The CDR3 sequence is CAWRNPGSYETQYF. The CDR3 nucleotides are TGTGCCTGGAGGAACCCGGGTAGTTATGAGACCCAGTACTTC.

This clone was counted between two and nine times. This chain uses TRBV4-3 with TRBJ1-2; 8 nucleotides line up with TRBD1. Germline values: CDR1 LGHNA, CDR2 YSLEER. This CDR3 has 16 residues. V dropped 0 bases and J dropped 2; count of bases not matched to a gene: 5. CDR3 nucleotide sequence: TGCGCCAGCAGCCAAGATATTGGACAGGGAAACTATGGCTACACCTTC. This encodes CASSQDIGQGNYGYTF.

The sample holds a few counts of this clone. The chain is built from TRBV29-1 and TRBJ2-5, with D perhaps matching TRBD1 or TRBD2 (5 bases each). The ends were cut back, 1 base at V and 0 bases at J, with 6 bases in the middle. Germline V gene lookup returns CDR1 SQVTM and CDR2 ANQGSEA. The CDR3 runs 13 residues. The CDR3 loop reads CSVEVGDQETQYF. The CDR3 DNA reads TGCAGCGTTGAAGTGGGGGACCAAGAGACCCAGTACTTC.

This clone was detected only once. J is TRBJ2-5 and V is TRBV6-5; 9 positions agree with TRBD2. J lost 4 bases, V lost 6 bases, and 9 bases had no gene match. This CDR3 is 15 amino acids long. CDR1 MNHEY and CDR2 SVGAGI come from the germline V gene. The CDR3 loop is CASSQSGGRGETQYF. The DNA of the CDR3 is TGTGCCAGCAGCCAATCTGGCGGGAGGGGAGAGACCCAGTACTTC.

This clone appeared a few times. The chain employs TRBV2 and TRBJ1-1; 8 bases fit TRBD1. The germline CDR1 and CDR2 sequences are SNHLY and FYNNEI. The CDR3 is made up of 14 amino acids. V shed 5 bases and J 6 bases; nucleotides not matched to a gene: 8. CDR3 protein: CASSQFRGPAEAFF. CDR3 coding DNA: TGTGCCAGCAGTCAATTCAGGGGGCCTGCTGAAGCTTTCTTT.

J is TRBJ2-7 and V is TRBV29-1; 8 bases match TRBD1. Germline V gene lookup returns CDR1 SQVTM and CDR2 ANQGSEA. This CDR3 comprises 12 residues. The J segment lost 5 bases and the V segment lost 5 bases, leaving 5 bases of the junction unmatched. The CDR3: CSVWTGQHEQYF. DNA of the CDR3: TGCAGCGTTTGGACAGGGCAACACGAGCAGTACTTC.

The V and J genes are TRBV29-1 and TRBJ1-4, with D perhaps matching TRBD1 (6 bases). Germline loops: CDR1 SQVTM, CDR2 ANQGSEA. Trimming left V 3 bases short and J 4 bases short, with 15 bases between. The CDR3 has 15 amino acids. The CDR3 loop reads CSVEDSAGGNEKLFF. CDR3 bases: TGCAGCGTTGAGGACAGCGCAGGAGGTAATGAAAAACTGTTTTTT.

This clone appeared a few times. The chain uses TRBV29-1 and TRBJ2-7, with a weak D call TRBD2 (5 bases). Germline V lookup: CDR1 SQVTM, CDR2 ANQGSEA. The V end lost 6 bases, the J end lost 4 bases, and 13 bases lay between the germline ends. The CDR3 covers 12 residues. CDR3 nucleotide sequence: TGCAGCGTGGGCTCCGGGGTTTACGAGCAGTACTTC. Protein sequence: CSVGSGVYEQYF.

This chain uses TRBV7-7 with TRBJ2-7; 13 positions match TRBD2. The germline V gene has CDR1 SSHAT and CDR2 FNYEAQ (reference sequence). The CDR3 is 20 amino acids. The V segment lost 5 bases and the J segment 4 bases; nucleotides outside the gene matches: 20. The CDR3 loop reads CASSPILTSGGFPASYEQYF. The CDR3 region has the DNA TGTGCCAGCAGCCCTATACTGACTAGCGGGGGGTTCCCCGCATCTTACGAGCAGTACTTC.

The J gene is TRBJ1-5, the V gene TRBV10-3, with D perhaps matching TRBD1 (6 bases). Germline assignment: CDR1 ENHRY and CDR2 SYGVKD. Trimming pared 2 bases from V and 0 bases from J, leaving 11 bases between. The CDR3 is 16 residues long. The CDR3 spells CAISENSGDSNQPQHF. The CDR3 DNA sequence: TGTGCCATCAGTGAGAATTCAGGGGATAGCAATCAGCCCCAGCATTTT.

The V call is TRBV29-1, the J call TRBJ1-2; maybe TRBD1 (5 bases). Germline loops: CDR1 SQVTM, CDR2 ANQGSEA. V lost 4 bases and J lost 3, with 9 bases in between. This CDR3 is built from 12 residues. CDR3 amino acids: CSVGTTDYGYTF. The CDR3, as DNA: TGCAGCGTTGGTACGACAGACTATGGCTACACCTTC.